This entry is about one TCR beta chain. The table lists this clonotype with many counts. It lacks a known antigen. No much larger clone is present one base from it, and per-base qualities are unavailable. There are 15 amino acids in the CDR3, from cysteine to phenylalanine inclusive. Just the 45-base CDR3 DNA is kept, in frame starting at base 1. The V end gives up 10 bases and the J end 8 bases, leaving 16 bases in the junction not matched to a gene. CDR1 and CDR2, per the germline V gene, are KGHDR and SFDVKD. This sample was taken from a study of T-cell memory formation after mild COVID-19 (dated by TCRdb to the early 2020s). About the study as a whole: TCR sequence clusters from the two donors were largely donor specific. Longitudinal TCRalpha and TCRbeta repertoire sequencing tracked T-cell clones expanding and contracting after mild COVID-19 in a couple of donors. The cohort was made up of two young adult volunteers, one female and one male, who were previously healthy. What the authors observed across the whole study: Contracting CD4+ clones turned up mainly in the CM and EM memory subsets, whereas EMRA was where CD8+ clones were enriched. The study covered only a couple of mild cases, and larger cohorts including severe cases with pre-infection samples were considered necessary. From day 15 to 85, contracting clones showed balanced CD4/CD8 phenotypes, whereas a second wave of clones that expanded from day 15 to 37 leaned towards CD4+. Some responding clones were detected in pre-infection memory, suggesting pre-existing cross-reactive memory T cells joined the SARS-CoV-2 response. SARS-CoV-2 specificity was not confirmed for the second-wave clones peaking on day 37.

The data were produced on an Illumina NovaSeq 6000. Using 5'RACE with constant-segment primers, TCRalpha and TCRbeta cDNA libraries were constructed, with sample barcodes and unique molecular identifiers added in the process. Trizol reagent was used to extract RNA from every sample. Library amplification was performed in two PCR steps, and a second sample barcode and Illumina TruSeq adapters were introduced in the second step. Sequencing of the libraries was done on an Illumina NovaSeq, producing 2 x 150 bp paired-end reads. In the original analysis: With migec v1.2.7, reads were demultiplexed and then collapsed into UMI-guided consensus sequences. Using mixcr v2.1.11, UMI consensuses were aligned to TRA and TRB V and J templates and then assembled into clonotypes. Clonotypes were classified as expanded or contracted when called significant by both edgeR and NoisET, with noise models trained on biological replicates. For edgeR calls, the thresholds were a false discovery rate-adjusted p below 0.01 and a log2 fold-change of 1. As an exploratory analysis of dynamics, max-normalized trajectories of the 1000 most abundant clonotypes were examined with PCA combined with hierarchical clustering. Separately sequenced CD4+ and CD8+ repertoires were used to assign a CD4 or CD8 phenotype to each responding clone. In-frame beta chains were kept once TCRdb had trimmed the public reads at Q25 with fastp and called clones with MiXCR. One record per CDR3 amino acid sequence lists the most common genes and DNA. Here the V and J calls rest on TCRdb's processing, not on the authors' analysis. The sample has around 140,000 distinct CDR3 sequences on record, roughly 6.3% of them singletons. 2% to 2.5% of the sample goes to the ten largest clones.

Ficoll-Paque density gradient centrifugation was the method used to isolate PBMCs. The chain is made from TRBV24-1 and TRBJ2-1; 7 nucleotides in the junction match TRBD1. The sample consisted of PBMCs or a T cell subset sorted from them (not recorded which). This clonotype was obtained from an adult woman who had mild COVID-19 (a few samples of this study predate the infection). The sample titles of this study are shuffled in the database, so cell type and time point are left out; the donor was told from shared clones. In nucleotide form, the sequence is TGTGCCACTCAATCAGGACAGGCGGCTGGGTATGAGCAGTTCTTC. It specifies CATQSGQAAGYEQFF.